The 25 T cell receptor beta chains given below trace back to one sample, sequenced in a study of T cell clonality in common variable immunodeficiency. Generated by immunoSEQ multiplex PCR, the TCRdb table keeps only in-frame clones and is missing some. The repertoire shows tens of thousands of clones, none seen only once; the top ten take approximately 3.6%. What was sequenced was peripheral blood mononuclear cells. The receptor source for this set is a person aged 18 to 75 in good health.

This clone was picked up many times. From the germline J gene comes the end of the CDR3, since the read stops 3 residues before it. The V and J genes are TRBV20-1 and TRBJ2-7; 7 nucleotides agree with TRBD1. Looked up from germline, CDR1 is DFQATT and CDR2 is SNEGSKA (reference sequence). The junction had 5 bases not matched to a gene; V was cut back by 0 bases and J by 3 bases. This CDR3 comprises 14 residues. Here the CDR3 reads CSARDPGQLYEQYF. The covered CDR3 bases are TGCAGTGCTAGAGACCCGGGACAGCTCTACGAG.

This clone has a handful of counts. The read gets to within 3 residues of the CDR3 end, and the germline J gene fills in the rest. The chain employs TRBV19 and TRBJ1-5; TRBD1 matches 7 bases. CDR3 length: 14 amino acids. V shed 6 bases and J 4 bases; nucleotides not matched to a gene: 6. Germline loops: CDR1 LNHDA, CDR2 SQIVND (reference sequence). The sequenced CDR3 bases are TGTGCCAGTAGGCCTGACAGGGCTAATCAGCCC. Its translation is CASRPDRANQP. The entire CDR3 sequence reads CASRPDRANQPQHF.

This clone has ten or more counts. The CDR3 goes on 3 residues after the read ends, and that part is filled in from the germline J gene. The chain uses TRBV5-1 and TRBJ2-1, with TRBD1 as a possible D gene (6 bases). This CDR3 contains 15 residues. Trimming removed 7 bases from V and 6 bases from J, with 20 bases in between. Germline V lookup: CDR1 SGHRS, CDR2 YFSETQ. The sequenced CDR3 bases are TGCGCCAGCTACTTGGGGGCAGGGGAGATCAATGAG. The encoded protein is CASYLGAGEINE. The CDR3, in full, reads CASYLGAGEINEQFF.

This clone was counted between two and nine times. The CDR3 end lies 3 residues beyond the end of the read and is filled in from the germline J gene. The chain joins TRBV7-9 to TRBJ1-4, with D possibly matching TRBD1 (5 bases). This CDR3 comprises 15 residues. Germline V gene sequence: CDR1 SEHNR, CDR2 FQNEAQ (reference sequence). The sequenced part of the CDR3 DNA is TGTGCCAGCAGCGGTAGGCTCTCTGGGGCCAACGTA. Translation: CASSGRLSGANV. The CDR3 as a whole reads CASSGRLSGANVLFF.

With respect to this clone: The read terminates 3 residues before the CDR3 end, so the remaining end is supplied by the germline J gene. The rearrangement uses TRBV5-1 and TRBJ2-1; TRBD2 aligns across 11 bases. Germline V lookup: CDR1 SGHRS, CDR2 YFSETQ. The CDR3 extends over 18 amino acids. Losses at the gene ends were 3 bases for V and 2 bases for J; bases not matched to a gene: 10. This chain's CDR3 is CASSSSPHSGGAYNEQFF. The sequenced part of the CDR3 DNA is TGCGCCAGCAGCTCAAGCCCTCATAGCGGGGGGGCCTACAATGAG.

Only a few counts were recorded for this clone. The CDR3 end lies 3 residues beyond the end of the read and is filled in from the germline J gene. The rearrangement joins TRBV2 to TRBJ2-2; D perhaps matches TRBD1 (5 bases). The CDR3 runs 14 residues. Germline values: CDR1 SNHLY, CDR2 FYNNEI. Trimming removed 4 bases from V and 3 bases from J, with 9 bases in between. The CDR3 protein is CASSADRHTGELFF. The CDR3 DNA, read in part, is TGTGCCAGCAGTGCAGACAGACACACCGGGGAG.

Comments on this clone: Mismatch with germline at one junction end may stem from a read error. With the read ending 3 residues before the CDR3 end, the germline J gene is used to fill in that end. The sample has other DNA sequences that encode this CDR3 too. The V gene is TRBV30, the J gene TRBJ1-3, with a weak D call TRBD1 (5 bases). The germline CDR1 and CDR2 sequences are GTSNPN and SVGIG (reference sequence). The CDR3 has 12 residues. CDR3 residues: CAWSVQGNTIYF. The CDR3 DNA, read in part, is TGTGCCTGGAGTGTCCAGGGAAACACG.

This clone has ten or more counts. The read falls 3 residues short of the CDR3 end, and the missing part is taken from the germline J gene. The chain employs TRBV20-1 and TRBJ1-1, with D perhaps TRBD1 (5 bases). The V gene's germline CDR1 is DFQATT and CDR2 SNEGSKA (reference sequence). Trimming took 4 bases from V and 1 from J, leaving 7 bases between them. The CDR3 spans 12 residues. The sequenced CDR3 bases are TGCAGTGCTATGGACACGAACACTGAA. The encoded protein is CSAMDTNTE. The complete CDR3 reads CSAMDTNTEAFF.

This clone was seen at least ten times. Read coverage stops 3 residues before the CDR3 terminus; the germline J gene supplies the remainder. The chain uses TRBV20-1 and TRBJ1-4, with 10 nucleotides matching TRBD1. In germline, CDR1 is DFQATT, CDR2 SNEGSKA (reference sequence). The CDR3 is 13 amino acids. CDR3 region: CSAARTGGVGLFF. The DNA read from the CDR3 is TGCAGTGCTGCCCGGACAGGGGGAGTGGGA.

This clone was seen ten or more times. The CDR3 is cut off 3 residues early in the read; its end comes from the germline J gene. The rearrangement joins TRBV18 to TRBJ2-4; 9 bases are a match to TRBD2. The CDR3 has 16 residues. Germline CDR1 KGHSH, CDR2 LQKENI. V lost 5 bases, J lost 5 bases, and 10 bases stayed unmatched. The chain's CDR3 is CASSAGQGLAENIQYF. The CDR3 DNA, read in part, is TGTGCCAGCTCAGCAGGGCAGGGACTAGCAGAAAACATT.

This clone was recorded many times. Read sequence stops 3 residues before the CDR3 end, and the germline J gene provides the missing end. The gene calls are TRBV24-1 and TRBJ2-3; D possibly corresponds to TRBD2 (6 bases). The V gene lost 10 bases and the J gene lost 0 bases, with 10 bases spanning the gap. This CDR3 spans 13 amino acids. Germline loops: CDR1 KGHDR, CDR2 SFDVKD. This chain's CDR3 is CATGGASTDTQYF. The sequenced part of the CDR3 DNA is TGTGCCACTGGCGGGGCTAGCACAGATACG.

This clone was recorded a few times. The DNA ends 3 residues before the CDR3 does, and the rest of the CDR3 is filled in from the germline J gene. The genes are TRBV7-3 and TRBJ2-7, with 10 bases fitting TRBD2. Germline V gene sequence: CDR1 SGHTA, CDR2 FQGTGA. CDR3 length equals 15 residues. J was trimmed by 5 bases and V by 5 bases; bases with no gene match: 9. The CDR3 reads CASSMRLAGVHEQYF. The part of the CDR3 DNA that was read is TGTGCCAGCAGCATGCGCCTAGCGGGAGTTCACGAG.

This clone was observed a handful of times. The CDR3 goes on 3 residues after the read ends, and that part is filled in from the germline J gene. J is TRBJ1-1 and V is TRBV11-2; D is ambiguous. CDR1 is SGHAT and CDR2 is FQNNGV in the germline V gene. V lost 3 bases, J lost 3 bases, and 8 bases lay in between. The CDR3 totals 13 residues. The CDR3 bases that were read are TGTGCCAGCAGCTTCGTTAAGGACACTGAA. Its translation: CASSFVKDTE. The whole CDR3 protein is CASSFVKDTEAFF.

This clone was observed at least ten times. Incomplete CDR3 DNA: TGCAGTGCCAAGGGGACAGGGGATATGAACACTGAA. Translated, it gives CSAKGTGDMNTE. The complete CDR3 reads CSAKGTGDMNTEAFF. The rearrangement links TRBV20-1 to TRBJ1-1; 10 nucleotides match TRBD1. The CDR3 end lies 3 residues beyond the end of the read and is filled in from the germline J gene. Germline V gene lookup returns CDR1 DFQATT and CDR2 SNEGSKA (reference sequence). The CDR3 totals 15 residues. V lost 6 bases, J lost 0 bases, and 7 bases stayed unmatched.

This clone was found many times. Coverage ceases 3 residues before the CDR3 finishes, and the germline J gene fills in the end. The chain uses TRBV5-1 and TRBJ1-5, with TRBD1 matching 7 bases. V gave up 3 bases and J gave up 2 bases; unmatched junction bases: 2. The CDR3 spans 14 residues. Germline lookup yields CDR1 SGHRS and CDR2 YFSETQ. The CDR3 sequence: CASSYTGGNQPQHF. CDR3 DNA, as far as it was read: TGCGCCAGCAGCTACACAGGGGGCAATCAGCCC.

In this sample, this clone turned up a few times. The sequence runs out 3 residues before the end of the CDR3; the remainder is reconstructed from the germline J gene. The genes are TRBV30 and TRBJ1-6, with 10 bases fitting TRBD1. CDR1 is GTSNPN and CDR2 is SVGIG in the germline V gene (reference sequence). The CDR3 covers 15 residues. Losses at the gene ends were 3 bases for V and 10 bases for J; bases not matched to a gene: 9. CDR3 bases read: TGTGCCTGGAGAGACACGGGACAGGGGTCCTCACCC. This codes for CAWRDTGQGSSP. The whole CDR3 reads CAWRDTGQGSSPLHF.

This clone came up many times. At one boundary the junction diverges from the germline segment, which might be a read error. The CDR3 sequence is CASSEVTGTGVTYEQYF. The covered CDR3 bases are TGTGCCAGCAGCGAAGTTACCGGGACAGGGGTCACTTACGAG. The chain has TRBV2 and TRBJ2-7; 10 nucleotides align to TRBD1. The read halts 3 residues ahead of the CDR3 end, with the missing end drawn from the germline J gene. Per germline, CDR1 SNHLY and CDR2 FYNNEI. The CDR3 length is 17 residues.

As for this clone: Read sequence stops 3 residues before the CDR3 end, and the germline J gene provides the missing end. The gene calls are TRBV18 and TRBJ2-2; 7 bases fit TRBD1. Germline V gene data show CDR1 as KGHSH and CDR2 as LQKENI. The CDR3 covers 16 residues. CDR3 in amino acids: CASSPPNRGANEKLFF. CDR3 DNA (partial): TGTGCCAGCTCACCACCCAACAGGGGAGCTAATGAAAAG.

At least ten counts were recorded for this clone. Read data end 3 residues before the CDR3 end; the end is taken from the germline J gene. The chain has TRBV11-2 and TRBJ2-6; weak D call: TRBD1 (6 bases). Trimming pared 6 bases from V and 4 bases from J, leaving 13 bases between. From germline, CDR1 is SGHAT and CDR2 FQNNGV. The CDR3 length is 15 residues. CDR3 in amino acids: CASSRQVAGANVLTF. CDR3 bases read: TGTGCCAGCAGTAGACAGGTAGCCGGGGCCAACGTC.

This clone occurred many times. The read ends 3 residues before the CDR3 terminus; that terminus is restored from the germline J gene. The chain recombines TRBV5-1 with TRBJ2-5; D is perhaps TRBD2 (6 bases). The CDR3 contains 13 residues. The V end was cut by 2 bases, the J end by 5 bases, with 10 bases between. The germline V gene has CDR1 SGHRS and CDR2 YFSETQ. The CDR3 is CASSFTSPETQYF. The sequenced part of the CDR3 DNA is TGCGCCAGCAGCTTTACTAGCCCCGAGACC.

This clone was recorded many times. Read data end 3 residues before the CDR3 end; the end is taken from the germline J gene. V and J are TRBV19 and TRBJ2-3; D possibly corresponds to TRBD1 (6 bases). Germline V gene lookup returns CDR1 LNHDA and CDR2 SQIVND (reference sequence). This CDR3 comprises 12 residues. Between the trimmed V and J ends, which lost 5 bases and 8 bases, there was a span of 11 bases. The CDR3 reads CASSLEGGTQYF. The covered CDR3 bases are TGTGCCAGTAGTCTGGAAGGGGGTACG.

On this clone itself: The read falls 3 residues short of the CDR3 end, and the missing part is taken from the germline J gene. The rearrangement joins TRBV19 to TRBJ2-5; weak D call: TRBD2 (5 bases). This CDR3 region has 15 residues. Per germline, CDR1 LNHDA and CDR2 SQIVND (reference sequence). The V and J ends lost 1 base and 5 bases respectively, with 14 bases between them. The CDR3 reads CASSIGAAWRETQYF. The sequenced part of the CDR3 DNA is TGTGCCAGTAGTATAGGGGCAGCCTGGAGGGAGACC.

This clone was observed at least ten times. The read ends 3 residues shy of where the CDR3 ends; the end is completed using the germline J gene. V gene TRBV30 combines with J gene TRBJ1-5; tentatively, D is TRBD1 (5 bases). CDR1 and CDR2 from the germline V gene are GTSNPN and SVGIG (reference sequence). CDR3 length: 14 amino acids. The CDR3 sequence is CAWTSGTGEFPQHF. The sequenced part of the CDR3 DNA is TGTGCCTGGACCTCCGGGACGGGGGAGTTCCCC.

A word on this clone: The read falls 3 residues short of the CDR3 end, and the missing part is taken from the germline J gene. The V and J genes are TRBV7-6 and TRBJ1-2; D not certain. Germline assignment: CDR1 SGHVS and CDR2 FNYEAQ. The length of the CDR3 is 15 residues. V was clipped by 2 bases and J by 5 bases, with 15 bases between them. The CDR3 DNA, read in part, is TGTGCCAGCAGCTTAACGGTGGAGGGTTCGTATGGC. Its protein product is CASSLTVEGSYG. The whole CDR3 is CASSLTVEGSYGYTF. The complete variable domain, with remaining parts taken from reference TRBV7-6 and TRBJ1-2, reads GAGVSQSPRYKVTKRGQDVALRCDPISGHVSLYWYRQALGQGPEFLTYFNYEAQQDKSGLPNDRFSAERPEGSISTLTIQRTEQRDSAMYRCASSLTVEGSYGYTFGSGTRLTVV.

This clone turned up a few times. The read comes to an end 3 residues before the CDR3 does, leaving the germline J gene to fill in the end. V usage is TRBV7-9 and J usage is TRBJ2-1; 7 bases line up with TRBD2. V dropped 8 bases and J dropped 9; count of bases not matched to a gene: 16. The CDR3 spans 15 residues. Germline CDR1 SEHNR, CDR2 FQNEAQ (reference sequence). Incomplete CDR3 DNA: TGTGCCAGCCCCCGGGGGGAGCGAGTCCGGGCTGAG. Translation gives CASPRGERVRAE. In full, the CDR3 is CASPRGERVRAEQFF.